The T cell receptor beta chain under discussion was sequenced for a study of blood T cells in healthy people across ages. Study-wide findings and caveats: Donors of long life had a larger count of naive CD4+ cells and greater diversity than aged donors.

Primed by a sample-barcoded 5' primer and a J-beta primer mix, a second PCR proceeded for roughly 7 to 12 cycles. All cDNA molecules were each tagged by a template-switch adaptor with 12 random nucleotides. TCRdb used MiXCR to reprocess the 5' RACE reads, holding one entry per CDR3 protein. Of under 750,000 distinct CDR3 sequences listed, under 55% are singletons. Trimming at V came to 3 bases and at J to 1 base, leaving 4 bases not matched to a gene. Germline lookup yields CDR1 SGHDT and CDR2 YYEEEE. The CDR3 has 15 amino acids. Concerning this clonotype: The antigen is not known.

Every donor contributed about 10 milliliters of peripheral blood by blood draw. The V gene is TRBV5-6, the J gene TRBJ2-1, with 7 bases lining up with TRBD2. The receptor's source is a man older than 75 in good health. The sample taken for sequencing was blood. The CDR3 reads CASSWGGVSYNEQFF. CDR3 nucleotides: TGTGCCAGCAGCTGGGGGGGGGTTTCCTACAATGAGCAGTTCTTC.